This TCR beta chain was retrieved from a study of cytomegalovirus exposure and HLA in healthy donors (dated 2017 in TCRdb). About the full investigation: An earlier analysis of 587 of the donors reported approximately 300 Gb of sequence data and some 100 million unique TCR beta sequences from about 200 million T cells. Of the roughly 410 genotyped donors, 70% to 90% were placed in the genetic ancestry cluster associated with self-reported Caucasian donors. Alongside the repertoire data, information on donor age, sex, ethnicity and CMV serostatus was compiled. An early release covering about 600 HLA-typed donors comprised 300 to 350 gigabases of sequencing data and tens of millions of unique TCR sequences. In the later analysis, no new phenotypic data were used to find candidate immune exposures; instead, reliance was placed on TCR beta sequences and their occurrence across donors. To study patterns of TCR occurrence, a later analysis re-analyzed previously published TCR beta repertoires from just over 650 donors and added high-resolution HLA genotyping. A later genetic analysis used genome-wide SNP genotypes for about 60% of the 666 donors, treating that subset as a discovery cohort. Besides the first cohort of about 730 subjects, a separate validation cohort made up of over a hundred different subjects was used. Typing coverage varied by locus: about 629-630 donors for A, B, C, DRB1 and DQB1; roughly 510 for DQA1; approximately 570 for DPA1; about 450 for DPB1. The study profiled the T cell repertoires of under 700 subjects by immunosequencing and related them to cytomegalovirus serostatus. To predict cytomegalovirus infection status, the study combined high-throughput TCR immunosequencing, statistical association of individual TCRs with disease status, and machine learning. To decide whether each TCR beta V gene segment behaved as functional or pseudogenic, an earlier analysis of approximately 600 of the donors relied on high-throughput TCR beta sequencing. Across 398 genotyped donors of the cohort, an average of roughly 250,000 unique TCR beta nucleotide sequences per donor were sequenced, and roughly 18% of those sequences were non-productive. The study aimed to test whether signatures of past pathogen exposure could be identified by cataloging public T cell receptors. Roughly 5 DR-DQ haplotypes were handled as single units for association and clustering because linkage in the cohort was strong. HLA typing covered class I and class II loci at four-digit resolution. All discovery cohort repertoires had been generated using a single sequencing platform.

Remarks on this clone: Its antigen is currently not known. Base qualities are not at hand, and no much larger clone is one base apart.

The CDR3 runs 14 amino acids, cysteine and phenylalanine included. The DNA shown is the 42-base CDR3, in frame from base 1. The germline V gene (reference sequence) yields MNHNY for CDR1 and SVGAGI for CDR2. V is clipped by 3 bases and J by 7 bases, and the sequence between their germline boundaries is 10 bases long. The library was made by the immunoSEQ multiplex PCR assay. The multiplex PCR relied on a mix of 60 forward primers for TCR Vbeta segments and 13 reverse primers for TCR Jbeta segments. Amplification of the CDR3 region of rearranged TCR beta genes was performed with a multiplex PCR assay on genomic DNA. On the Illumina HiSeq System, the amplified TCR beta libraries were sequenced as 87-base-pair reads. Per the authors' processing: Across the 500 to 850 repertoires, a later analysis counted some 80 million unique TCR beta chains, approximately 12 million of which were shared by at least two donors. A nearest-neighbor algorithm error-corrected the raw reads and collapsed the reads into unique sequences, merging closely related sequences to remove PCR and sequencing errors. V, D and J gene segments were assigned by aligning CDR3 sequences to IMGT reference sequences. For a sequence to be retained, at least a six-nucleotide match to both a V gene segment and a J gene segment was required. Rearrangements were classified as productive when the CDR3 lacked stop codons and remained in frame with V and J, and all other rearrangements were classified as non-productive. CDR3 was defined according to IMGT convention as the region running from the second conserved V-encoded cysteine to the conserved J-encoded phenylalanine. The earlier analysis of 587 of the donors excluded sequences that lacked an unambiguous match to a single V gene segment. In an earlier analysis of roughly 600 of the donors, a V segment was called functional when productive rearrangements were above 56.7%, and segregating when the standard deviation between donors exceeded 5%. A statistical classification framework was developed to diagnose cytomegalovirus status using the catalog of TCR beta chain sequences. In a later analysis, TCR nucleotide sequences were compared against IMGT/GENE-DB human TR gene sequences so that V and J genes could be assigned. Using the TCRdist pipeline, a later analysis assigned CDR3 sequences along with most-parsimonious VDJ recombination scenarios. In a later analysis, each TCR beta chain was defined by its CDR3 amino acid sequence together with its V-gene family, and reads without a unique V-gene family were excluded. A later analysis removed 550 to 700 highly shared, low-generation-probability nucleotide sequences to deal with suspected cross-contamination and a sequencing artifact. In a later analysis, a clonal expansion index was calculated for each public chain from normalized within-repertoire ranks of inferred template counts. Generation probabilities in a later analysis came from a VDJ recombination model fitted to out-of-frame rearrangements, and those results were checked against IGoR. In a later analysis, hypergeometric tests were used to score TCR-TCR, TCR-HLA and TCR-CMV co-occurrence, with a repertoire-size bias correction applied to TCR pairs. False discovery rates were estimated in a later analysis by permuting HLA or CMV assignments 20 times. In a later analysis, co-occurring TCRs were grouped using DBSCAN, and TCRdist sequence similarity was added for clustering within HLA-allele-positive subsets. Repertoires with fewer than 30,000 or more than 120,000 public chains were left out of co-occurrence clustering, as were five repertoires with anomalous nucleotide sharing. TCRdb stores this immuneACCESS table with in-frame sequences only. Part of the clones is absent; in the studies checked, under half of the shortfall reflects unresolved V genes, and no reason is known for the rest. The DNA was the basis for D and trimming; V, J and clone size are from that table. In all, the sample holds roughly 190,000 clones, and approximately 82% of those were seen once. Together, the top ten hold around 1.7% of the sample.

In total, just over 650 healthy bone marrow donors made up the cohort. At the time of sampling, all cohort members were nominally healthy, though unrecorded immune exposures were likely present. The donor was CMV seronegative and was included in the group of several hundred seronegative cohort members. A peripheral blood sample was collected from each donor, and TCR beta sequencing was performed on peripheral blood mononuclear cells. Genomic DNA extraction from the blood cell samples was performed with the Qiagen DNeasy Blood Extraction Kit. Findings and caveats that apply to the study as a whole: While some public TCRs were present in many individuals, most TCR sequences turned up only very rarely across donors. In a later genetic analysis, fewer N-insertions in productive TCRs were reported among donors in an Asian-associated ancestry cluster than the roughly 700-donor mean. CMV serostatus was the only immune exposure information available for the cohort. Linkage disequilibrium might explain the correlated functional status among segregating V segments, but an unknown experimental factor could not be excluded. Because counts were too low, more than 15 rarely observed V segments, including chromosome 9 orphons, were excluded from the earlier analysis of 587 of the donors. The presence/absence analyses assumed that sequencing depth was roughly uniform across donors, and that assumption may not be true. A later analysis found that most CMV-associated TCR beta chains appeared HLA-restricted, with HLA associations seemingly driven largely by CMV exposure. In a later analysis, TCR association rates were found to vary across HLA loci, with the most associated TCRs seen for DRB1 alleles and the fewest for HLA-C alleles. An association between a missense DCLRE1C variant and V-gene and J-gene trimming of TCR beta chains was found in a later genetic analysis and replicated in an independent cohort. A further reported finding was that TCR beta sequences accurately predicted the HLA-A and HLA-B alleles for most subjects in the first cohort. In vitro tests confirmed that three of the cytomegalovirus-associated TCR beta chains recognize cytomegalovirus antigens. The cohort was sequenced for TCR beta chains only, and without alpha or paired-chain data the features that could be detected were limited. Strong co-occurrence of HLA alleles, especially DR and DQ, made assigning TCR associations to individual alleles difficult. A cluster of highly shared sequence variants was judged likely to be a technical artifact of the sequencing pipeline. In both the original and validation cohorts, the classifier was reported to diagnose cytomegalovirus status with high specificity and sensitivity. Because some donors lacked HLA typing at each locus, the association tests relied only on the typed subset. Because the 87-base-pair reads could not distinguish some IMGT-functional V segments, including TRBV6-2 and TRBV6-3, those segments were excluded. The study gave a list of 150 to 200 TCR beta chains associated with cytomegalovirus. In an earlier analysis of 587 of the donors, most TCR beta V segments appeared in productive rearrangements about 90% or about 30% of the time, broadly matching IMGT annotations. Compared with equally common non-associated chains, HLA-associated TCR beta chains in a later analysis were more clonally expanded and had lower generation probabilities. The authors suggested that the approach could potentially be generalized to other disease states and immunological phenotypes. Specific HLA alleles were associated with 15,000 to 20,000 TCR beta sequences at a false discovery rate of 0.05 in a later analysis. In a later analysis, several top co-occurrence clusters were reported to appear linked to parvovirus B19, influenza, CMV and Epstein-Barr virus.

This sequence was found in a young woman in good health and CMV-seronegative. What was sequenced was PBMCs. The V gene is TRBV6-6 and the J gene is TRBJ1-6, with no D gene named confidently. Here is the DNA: TGTGCCAGCAGTTATAGGGAGCACAATTCACCCCTCCACTTT. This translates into CASSYREHNSPLHF.